The T cell receptor (beta chain) under discussion was sequenced for a study of chemoradiotherapy in HPV16-positive cancers. Repeated repertoire sampling spanned the course of chemoradiotherapy. General study results and limits: For HPV16-positive patients, expanding HPV-responsive T cells associated with longer recurrence-free survival. The functional HPV-specific definition rests on just two HPV16-positive patients. Non-HPV-specific T cells did not expand in tumors during treatment, whereas candidate HPV-specific clones and E7-related motifs did.

The V gene's germline CDR1 is SGDLS and CDR2 YYNGEE. The CDR3 runs 17 residues. V lost 0 bases and J lost 2; bases outside the gene matches: 8. This clone was picked up one time. What it binds is not known. Sequencing used immunoSEQ multiplex PCR; TCRdb keeps in-frame clones, though not all of them. The sample lists 20,000 to 25,000 clones, approximately 90% occurring once. This TCR derives from a human donor with HPV-associated anogenital cancer. This chain uses TRBV9 with TRBJ1-2; 9 nucleotides match TRBD1. Material: blood, obtained from a patient who underwent chemoradiotherapy. The CDR3 region has the DNA TGTGCCAGCAGCGTAGAAGGCACCGGGACAGGGAACTATGGCTACACCTTC. Residues: CASSVEGTGTGNYGYTF.